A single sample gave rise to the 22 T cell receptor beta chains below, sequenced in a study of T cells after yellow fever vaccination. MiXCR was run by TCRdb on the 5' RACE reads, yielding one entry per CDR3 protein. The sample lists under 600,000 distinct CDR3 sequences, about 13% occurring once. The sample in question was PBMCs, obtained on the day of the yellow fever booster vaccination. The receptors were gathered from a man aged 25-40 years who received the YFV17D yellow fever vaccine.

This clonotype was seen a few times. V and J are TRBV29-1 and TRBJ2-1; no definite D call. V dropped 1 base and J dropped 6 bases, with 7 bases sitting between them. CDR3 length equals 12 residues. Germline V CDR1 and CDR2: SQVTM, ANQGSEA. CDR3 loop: CSVEVLPNEQFF. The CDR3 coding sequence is TGCAGCGTTGAAGTGCTTCCCAATGAGCAGTTCTTC.

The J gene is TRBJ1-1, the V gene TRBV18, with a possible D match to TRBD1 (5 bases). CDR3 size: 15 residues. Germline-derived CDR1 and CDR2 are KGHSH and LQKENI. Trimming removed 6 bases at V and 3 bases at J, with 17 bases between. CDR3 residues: CASSLTQGSHTEAFF. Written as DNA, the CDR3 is TGTGCCAGCTCCTTAACCCAGGGCTCCCACACTGAAGCTTTCTTT.

Here the CDR3 reads CASRTSGASESGEQFF. DNA of the CDR3: TGTGCCAGCAGGACCTCTGGGGCTAGCGAGAGTGGTGAGCAGTTCTTC. The chain has TRBV7-6 and TRBJ2-1, with a tentative D call TRBD2 (6 bases). Germline V gene data show CDR1 as SGHVS and CDR2 as FNYEAQ. V shed 6 bases and J shed 9 bases, with 24 bases lying between them. The CDR3 runs to 16 residues.

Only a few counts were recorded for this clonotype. CDR3 region: CASSALPQGSNQPQHF. As DNA, the CDR3 is TGTGCCAGCAGCGCCCTTCCCCAGGGGAGCAATCAGCCCCAGCATTTT. V is TRBV5-5 and J is TRBJ1-5, with D possibly TRBD1 on 6 matching bases. V lost 4 bases and J 1 base, leaving 15 bases between the germline ends. The CDR3 is 16 amino acids. CDR1 and CDR2 (germline): SGHKS, YYEKEE (reference sequence).

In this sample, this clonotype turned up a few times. The CDR3 here is CASSFVHVTGPNTGELFF. In DNA, the CDR3 is TGTGCCAGCAGCTTTGTGCACGTGACAGGGCCTAACACCGGGGAGCTGTTTTTT. This chain uses TRBV7-8 with TRBJ2-2, with 7 bases lining up with TRBD1. This CDR3 is built from 18 residues. Trimming cost V 3 bases and J 2 bases; bases outside gene matches: 12. Germline values: CDR1 SGHVS, CDR2 FQNEAQ.

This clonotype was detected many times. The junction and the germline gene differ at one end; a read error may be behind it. The CDR3 nucleotides are TGCAGCGCTAACCACGGACAGCGCCTTGGGTCCCAGCATTTT. Its protein product is CSANHGQRLGSQHF. The chain has TRBV20-1 and TRBJ1-5, with D possibly TRBD1 on 6 matching bases. Germline lookup yields CDR1 DFQATT and CDR2 SNEGSKA (reference sequence). The CDR3 loop spans 14 amino acids.

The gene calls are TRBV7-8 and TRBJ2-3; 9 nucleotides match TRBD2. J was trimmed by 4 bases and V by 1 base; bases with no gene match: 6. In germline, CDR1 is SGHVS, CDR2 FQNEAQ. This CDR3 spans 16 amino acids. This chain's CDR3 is CASSLGLAGTSDTQYF. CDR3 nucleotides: TGTGCCAGCAGCTTAGGCCTAGCGGGAACTTCAGATACGCAGTATTTT.

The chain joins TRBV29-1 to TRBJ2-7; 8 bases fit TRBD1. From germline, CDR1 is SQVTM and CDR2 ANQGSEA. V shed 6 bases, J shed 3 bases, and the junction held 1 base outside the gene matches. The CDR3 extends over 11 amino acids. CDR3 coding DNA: TGCAGCGTGACAGGGGACTACGAGCAGTACTTC. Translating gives CSVTGDYEQYF.

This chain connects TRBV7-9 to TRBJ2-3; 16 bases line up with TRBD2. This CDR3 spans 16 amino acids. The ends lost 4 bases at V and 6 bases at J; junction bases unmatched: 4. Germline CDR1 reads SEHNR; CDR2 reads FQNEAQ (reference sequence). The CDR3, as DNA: TGTGCCAGCAGCTCCGGGACTAGCGGGAGGGTGGATACGCAGTATTTT. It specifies CASSSGTSGRVDTQYF.

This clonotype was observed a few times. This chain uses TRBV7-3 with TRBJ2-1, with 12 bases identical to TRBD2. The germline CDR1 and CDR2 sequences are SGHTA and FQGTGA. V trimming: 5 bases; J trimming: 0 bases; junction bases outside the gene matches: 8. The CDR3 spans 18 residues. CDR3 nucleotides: TGTGCCAGCAGCCCGCGACTAGCGGGGGTTTCCTCCTACAATGAGCAGTTCTTC. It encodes CASSPRLAGVSSYNEQFF.

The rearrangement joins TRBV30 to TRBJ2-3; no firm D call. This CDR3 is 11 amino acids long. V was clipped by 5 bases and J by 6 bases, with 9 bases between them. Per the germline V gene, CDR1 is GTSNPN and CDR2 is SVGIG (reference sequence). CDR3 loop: CAWATGDTQYF. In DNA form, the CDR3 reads TGTGCCTGGGCAACTGGGGATACGCAGTATTTT.

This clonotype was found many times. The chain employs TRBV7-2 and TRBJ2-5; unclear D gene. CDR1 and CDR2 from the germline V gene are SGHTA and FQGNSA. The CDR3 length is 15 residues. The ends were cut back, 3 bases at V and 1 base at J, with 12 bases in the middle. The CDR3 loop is CASSLAGHFQETQYF. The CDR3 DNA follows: TGTGCCAGCAGCTTGGCTGGTCACTTCCAAGAGACCCAGTACTTC.

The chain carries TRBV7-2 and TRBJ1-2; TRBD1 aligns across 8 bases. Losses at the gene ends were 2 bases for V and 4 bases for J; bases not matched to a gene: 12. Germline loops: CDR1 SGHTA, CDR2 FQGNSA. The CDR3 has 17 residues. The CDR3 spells CASSLWDLQGVSYGYTF. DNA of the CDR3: TGTGCCAGCAGCTTATGGGATTTACAGGGGGTTTCCTATGGCTACACCTTC.

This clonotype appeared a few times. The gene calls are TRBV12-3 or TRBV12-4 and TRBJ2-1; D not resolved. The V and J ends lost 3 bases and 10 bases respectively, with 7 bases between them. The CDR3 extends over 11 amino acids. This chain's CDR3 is CASSLDKEQFF. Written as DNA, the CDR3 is TGTGCCAGCAGTTTGGATAAGGAGCAGTTCTTC.

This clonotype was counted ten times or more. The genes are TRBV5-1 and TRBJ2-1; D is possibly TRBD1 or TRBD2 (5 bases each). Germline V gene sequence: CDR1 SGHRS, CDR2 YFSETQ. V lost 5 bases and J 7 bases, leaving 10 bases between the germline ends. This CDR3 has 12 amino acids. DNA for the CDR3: TGCGCCAGCAGTCGAGGGGTAAATGAGCAGTTCTTC. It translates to CASSRGVNEQFF. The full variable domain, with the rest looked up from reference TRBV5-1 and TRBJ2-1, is KAGVTQTPRYLIKTRGQQVTLSCSPISGHRSVSWYQQTPGQGLQFLFEYFSETQRNKGNFPGRFSGRQFSNSRSEMNVSTLELGDSALYLCASSRGVNEQFFGPGTRLTVL.

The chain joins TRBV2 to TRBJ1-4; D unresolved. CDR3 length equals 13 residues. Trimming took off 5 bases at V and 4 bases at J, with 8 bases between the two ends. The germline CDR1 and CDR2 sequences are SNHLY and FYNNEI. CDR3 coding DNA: TGTGCCAGCAGTCTTGGGCTTAATGAAAAACTGTTTTTT. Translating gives CASSLGLNEKLFF. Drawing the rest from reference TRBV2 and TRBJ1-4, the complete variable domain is EPEVTQTPSHQVTQMGQEVILRCVPISNHLYFYWYRQILGQKVEFLVSFYNNEISEKSEIFDDQFSVERPDGSNFTLKIRSTKLEDSAMYFCASSLGLNEKLFFGSGTQLSVL.

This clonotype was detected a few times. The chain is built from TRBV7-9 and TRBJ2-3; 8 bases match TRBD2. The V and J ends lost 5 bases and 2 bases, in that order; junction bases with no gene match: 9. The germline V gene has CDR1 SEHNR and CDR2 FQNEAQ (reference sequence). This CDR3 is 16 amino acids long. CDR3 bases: TGTGCCAGCAGCCCTCGCGGGAGGTACAACACAGATACGCAGTATTTT. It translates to CASSPRGRYNTDTQYF. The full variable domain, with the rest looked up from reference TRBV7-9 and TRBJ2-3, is DTGVSQNPRHKITKRGQNVTFRCDPISEHNRLYWYRQTLGQGPEFLTYFQNEAQLEKSRLLSDRFSAERPKGSFSTLEIQRTEQGDSAMYLCASSPRGRYNTDTQYFGPGTRLTVL.

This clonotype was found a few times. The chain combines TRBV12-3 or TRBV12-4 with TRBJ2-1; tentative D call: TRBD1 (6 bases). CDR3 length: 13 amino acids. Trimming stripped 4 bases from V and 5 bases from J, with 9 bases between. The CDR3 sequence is CASSSWTDNEQFF. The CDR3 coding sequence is TGTGCCAGCAGTTCTTGGACAGACAATGAGCAGTTCTTC.

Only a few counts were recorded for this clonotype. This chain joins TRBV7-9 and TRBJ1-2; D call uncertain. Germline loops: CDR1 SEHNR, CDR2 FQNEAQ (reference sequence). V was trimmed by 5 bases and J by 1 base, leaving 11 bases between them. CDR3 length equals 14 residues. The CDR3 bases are TGTGCCAGCAGCGCGTTAACAGATAACTATGGCTACACCTTC. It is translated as CASSALTDNYGYTF.

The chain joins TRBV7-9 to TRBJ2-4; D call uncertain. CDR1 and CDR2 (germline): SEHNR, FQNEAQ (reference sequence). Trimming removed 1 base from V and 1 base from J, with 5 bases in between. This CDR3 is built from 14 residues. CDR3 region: CASSLDLAKNIQYF. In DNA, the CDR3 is TGTGCCAGCAGCTTAGACCTCGCCAAAAACATTCAGTACTTC.

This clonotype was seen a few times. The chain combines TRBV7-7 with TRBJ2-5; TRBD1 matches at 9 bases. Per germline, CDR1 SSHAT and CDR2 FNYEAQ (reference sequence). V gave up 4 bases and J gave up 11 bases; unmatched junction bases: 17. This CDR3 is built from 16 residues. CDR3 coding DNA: TGTGCCAGCAGCTCATCCTCAGGACCGGGACAGGGTTCGCAGTACTTC. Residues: CASSSSSGPGQGSQYF.

The CDR3 DNA is TGTGCCAGCAGGGGGACAGGGGGCTTGAATCAGCCCCAGCATTTT. This gives the protein CASRGTGGLNQPQHF. V is TRBV6-5 and J is TRBJ1-5; 12 bases match TRBD1. Germline trimming cut 6 bases from V and 4 bases from J; bases unmatched to any gene: 4. This CDR3 spans 15 amino acids. CDR1 MNHEY and CDR2 SVGAGI come from the germline V gene.